This TCR beta chain was retrieved from a study of technical replicates of blood from a few donors. The CDR3 is 15 residues long. Per germline, CDR1 MDHEN and CDR2 SYDVKM. The V and J ends lost 6 bases and 3 bases respectively, with 16 bases between them. TCRdb's table, derived via immunoSEQ multiplex PCR, lists solely in-frame clones and lacks some. The data show some 91,000 clones, approximately 94% seen once. Sequencing was done on a sample of T cells isolated from PBMCs. The rearrangement uses TRBV28 and TRBJ2-3, with D possibly being TRBD2 (5 bases). This receptor was identified in a human donor in good health. The DNA for the CDR3 is TGTGCCAGCAGCCTTCAAGAGCGGCTAACAGATACGCAGTATTTT. Translation gives CASSLQERLTDTQYF.